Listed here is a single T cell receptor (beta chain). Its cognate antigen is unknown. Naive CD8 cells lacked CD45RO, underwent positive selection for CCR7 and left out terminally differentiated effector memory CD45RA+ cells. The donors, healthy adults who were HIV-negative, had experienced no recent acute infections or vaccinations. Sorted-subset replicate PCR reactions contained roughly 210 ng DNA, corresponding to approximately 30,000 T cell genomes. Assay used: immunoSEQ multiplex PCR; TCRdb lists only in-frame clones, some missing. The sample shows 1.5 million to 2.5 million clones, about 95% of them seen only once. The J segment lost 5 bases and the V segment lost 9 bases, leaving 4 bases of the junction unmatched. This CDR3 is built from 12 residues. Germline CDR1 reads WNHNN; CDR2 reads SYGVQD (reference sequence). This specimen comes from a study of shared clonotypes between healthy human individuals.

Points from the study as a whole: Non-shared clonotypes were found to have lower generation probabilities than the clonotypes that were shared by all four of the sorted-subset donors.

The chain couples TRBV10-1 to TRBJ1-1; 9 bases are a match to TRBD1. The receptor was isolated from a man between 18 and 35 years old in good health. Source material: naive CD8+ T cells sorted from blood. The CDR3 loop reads CASNDRGTEAFF. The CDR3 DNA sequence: TGCGCCAGTAACGACAGGGGGACTGAAGCTTTCTTT.